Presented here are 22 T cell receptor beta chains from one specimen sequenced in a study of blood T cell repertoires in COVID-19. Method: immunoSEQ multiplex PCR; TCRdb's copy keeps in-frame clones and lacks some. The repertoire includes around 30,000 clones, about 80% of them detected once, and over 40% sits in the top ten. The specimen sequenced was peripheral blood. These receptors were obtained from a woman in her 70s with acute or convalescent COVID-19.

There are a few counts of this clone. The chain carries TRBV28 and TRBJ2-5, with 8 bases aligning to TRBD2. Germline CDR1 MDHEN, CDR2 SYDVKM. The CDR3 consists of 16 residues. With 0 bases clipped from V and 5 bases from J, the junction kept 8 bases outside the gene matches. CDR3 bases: TGTGCCAGCAGTTTATGGACAGCGGGAGATGGTGAGACCCAGTACTTC. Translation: CASSLWTAGDGETQYF.

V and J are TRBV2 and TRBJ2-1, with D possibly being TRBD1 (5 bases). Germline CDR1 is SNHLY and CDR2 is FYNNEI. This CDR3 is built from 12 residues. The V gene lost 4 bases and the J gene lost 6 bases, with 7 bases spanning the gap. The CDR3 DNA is TGTGCCAGCAGTGGGACAACCAATGAGCAGTTCTTC. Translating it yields CASSGTTNEQFF.

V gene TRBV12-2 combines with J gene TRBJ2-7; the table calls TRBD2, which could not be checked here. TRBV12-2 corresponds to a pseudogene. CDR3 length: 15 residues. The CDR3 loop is CASRRGLAKLYEQYF. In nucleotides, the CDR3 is TGTGCAAGTCGCCGTGGACTAGCGAAACTGTACGAGCAGTACTTC.

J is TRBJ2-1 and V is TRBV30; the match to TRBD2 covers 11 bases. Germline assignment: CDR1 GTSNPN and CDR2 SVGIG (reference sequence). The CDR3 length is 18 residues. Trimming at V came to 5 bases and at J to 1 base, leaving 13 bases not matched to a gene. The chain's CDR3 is CAWDKTSGSLISYNEQFF. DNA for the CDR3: TGTGCCTGGGATAAAACTAGCGGGAGCCTTATTTCCTACAATGAGCAGTTCTTC.

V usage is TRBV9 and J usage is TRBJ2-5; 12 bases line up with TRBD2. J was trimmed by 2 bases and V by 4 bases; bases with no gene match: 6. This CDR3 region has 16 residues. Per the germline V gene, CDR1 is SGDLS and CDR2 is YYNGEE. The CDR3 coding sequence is TGTGCCAGCAGCTCTGGACTAGCGGGGATACAAGAGACCCAGTACTTC. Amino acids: CASSSGLAGIQETQYF.

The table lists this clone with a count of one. CDR3 DNA: TGTGCCAGTAGTGTCAGCGGGATCTACGAGCAGTACTTC. Translating it yields CASSVSGIYEQYF. V usage is TRBV19 and J usage is TRBJ2-7; 7 nucleotides agree with TRBD2. V trimming: 5 bases; J trimming: 3 bases; junction bases outside the gene matches: 4. Germline V gene sequence: CDR1 LNHDA, CDR2 SQIVND (reference sequence). CDR3 length: 13 amino acids.

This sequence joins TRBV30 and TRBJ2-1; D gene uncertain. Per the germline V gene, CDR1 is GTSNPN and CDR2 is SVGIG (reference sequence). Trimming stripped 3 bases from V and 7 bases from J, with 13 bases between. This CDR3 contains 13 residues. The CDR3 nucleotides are TGTGCCTGGAGGGCCCCCCATAATAATGAGCAGTTCTTC. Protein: CAWRAPHNNEQFF.

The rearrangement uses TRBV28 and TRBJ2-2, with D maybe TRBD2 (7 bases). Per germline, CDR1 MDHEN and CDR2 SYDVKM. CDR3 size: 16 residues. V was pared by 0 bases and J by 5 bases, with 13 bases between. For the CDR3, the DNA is TGTGCCAGCAGTTTATGGGGGGCGCGGGGGACCGGGGAGCTGTTTTTT. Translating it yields CASSLWGARGTGELFF.

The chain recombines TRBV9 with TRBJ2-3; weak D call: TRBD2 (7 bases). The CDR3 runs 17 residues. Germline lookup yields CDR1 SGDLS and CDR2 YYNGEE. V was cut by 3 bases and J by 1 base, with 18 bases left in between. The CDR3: CASSAQGGRAGTDTQYF. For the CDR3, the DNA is TGTGCCAGCAGCGCCCAAGGGGGGAGGGCTGGCACAGATACGCAGTATTTT.

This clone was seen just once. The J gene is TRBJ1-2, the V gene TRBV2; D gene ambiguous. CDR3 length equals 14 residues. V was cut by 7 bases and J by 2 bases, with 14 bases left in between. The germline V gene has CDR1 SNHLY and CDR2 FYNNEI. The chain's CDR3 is CASTPREANYGYTF. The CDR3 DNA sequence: TGTGCCAGCACCCCTCGTGAGGCCAACTATGGCTACACCTTC. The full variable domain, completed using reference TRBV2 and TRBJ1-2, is EPEVTQTPSHQVTQMGQEVILRCVPISNHLYFYWYRQILGQKVEFLVSFYNNEISEKSEIFDDQFSVERPDGSNFTLKIRSTKLEDSAMYFCASTPREANYGYTFGSGTRLTVV.

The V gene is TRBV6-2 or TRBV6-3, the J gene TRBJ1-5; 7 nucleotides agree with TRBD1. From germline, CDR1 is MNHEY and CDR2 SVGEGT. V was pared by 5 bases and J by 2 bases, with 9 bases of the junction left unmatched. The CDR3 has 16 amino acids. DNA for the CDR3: TGTGCCAGCAGTCCAAGACAGGGATTGGGCAATCAGCCCCAGCATTTT. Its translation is CASSPRQGLGNQPQHF.

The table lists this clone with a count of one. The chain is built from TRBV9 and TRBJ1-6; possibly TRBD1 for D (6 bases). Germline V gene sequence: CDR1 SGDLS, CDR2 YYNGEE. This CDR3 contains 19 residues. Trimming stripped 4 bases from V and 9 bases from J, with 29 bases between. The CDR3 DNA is TGTGCCAGCAGCCCCCGTCCCAGGGGCCTGCTCCCCGCGGGTTCACCCCTCCACTTT. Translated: CASSPRPRGLLPAGSPLHF.

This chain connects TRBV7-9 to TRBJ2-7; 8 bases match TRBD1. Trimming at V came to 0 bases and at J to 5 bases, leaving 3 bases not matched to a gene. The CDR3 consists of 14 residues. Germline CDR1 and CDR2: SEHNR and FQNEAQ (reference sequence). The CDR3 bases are TGTGCCAGCAGCTTAGCCGAGACAGGGGACGAGCAGTACTTC. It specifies CASSLAETGDEQYF. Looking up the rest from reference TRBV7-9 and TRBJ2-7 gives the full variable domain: DTGVSQNPRHKITKRGQNVTFRCDPISEHNRLYWYRQTLGQGPEFLTYFQNEAQLEKSRLLSDRFSAERPKGSFSTLEIQRTEQGDSAMYLCASSLAETGDEQYFGPGTRLTVT.

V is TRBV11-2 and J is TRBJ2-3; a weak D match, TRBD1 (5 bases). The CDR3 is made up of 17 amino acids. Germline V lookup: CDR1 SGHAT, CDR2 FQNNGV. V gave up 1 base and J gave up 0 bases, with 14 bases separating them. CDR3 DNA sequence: TGTGCCAGCAGCTTAGGGGCAGGGCCCCTTAGCACAGATACGCAGTATTTT. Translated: CASSLGAGPLSTDTQYF.

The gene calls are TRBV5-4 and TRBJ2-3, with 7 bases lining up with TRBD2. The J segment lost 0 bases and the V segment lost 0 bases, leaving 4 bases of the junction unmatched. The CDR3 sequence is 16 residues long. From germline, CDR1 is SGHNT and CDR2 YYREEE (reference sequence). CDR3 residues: CASSLGLAGSTDTQYF. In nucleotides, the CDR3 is TGTGCCAGCAGCTTGGGACTAGCCGGAAGCACAGATACGCAGTATTTT. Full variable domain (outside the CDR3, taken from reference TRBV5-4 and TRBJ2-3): ETGVTQSPTHLIKTRGQQVTLRCSSQSGHNTVSWYQQALGQGPQFIFQYYREEENGRGNFPPRFSGLQFPNYSSELNVNALELDDSALYLCASSLGLAGSTDTQYFGPGTRLTVL.

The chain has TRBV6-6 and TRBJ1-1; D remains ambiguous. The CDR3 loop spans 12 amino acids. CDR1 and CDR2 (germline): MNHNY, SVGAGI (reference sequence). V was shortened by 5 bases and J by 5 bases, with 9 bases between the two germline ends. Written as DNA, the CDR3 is TGTGCCAGCAGTCTTACTCCTACTGAAGCTTTCTTT. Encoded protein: CASSLTPTEAFF.

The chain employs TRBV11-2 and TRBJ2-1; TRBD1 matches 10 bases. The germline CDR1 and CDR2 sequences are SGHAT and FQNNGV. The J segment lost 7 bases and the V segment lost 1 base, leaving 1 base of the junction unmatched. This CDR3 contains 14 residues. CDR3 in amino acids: CASSLGQGANEQFF. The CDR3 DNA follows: TGTGCCAGCAGCTTAGGACAGGGGGCAAATGAGCAGTTCTTC.

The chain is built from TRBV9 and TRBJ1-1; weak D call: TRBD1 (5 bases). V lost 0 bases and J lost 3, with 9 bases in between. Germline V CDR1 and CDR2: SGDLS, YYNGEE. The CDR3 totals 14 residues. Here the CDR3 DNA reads TGTGCCAGCAGCGTAGAAGGGGCGTACACTGAAGCTTTCTTT. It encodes CASSVEGAYTEAFF.

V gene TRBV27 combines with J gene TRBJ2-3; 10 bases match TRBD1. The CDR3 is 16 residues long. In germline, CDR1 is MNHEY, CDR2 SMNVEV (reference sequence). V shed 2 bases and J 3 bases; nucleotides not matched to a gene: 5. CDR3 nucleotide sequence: TGTGCCAGCAGTTTACTCCGGGACAGGGGAACAGATACGCAGTATTTT. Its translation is CASSLLRDRGTDTQYF.

CDR3 bases: TGTGCCAGCAGTTACCCCGGGGGGGCCGCAGAGACCCAGTACTTC. Protein product: CASSYPGGAAETQYF. The rearrangement uses TRBV6-2 or TRBV6-3 and TRBJ2-5, with TRBD2 matching 8 bases. Germline CDR1 is MNHEY and CDR2 is SVGEGT. This CDR3 contains 15 residues. The V gene end was trimmed by 2 bases and the J gene end by 4 bases; junction bases not matched to a gene: 6.

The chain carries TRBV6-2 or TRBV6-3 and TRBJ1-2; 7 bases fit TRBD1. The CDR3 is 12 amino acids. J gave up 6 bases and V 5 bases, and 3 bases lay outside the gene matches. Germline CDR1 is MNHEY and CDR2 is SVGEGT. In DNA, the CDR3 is TGTGCCAGCAGTCCGACAGGGAATGGCTACACCTTC. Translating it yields CASSPTGNGYTF.

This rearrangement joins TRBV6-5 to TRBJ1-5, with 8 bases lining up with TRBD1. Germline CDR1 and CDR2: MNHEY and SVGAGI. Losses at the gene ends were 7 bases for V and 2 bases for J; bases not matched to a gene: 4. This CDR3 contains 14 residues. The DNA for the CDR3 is TGTGCCAGCACCCCCAGGGGGCGCAATCAGCCCCAGCATTTT. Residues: CASTPRGRNQPQHF.